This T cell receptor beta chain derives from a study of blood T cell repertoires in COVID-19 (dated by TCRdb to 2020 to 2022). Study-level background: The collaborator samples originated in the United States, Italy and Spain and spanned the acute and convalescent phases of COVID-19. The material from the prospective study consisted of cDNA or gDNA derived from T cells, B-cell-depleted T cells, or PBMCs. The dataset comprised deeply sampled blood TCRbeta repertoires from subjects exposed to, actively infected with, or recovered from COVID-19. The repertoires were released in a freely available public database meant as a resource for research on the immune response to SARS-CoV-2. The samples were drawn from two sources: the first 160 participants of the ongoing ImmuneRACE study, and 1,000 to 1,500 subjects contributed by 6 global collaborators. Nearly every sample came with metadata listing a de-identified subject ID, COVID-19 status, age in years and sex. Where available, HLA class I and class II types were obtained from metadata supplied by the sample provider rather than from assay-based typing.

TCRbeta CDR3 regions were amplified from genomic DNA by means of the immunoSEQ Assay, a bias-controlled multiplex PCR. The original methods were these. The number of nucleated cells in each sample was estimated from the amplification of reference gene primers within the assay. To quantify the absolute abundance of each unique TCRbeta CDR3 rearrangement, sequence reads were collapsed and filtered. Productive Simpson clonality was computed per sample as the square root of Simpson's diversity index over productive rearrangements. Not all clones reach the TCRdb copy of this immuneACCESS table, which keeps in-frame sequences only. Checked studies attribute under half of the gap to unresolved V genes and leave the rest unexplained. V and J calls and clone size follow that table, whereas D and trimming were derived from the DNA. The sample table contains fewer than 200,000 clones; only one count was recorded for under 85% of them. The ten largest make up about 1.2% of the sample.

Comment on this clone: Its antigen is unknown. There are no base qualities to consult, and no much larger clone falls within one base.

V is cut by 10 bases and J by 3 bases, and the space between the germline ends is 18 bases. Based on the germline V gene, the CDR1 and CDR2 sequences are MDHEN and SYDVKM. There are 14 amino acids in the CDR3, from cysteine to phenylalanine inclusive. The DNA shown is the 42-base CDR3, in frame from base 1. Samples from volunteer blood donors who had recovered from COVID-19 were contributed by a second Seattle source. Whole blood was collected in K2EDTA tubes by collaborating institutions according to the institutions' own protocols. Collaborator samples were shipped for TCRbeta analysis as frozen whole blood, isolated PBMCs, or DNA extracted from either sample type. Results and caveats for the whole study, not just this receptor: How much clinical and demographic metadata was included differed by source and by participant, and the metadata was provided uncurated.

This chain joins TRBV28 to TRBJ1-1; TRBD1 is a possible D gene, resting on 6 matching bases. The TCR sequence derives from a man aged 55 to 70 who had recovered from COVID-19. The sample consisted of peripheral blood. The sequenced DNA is TGTGCCACCCGGACAGCGGGATTGGACACTGAAGCTTTCTTT. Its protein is CATRTAGLDTEAFF.